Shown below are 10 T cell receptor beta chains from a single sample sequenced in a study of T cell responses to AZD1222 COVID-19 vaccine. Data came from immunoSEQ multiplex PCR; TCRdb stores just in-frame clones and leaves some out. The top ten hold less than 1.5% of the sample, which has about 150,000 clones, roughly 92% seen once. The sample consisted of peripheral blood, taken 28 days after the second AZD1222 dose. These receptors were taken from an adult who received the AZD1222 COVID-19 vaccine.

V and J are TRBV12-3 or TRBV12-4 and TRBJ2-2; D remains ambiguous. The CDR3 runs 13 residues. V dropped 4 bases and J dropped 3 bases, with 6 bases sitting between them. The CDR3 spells CASSSPYTGELFF. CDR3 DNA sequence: TGTGCCAGCAGTTCCCCATACACCGGGGAGCTGTTTTTT.

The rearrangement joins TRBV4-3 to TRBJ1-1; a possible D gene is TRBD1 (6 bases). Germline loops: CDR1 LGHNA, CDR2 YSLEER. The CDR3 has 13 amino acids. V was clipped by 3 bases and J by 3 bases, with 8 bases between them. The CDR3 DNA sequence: TGCGCCAGCAGCCAGGGGGCCGACACTGAAGCTTTCTTT. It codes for CASSQGADTEAFF.

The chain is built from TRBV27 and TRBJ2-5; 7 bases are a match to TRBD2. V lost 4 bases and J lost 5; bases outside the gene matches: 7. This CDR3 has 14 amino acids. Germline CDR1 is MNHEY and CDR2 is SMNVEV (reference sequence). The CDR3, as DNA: TGTGCCAGCAGTTCCGGCGGGGGTACGGAGACCCAGTACTTC. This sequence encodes CASSSGGGTETQYF.

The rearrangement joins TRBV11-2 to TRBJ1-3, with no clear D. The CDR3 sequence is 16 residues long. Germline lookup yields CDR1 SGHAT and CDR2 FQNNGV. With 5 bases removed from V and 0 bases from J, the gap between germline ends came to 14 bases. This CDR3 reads CASSPGVRPSGNTIYF. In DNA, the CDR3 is TGTGCCAGCAGCCCCGGCGTCAGGCCCTCTGGAAACACCATATATTTT. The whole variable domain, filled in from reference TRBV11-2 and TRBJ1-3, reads EAGVAQSPRYKIIEKRQSVAFWCNPISGHATLYWYQQILGQGPKLLIQFQNNGVVDDSQLPKDRFSAERLKGVDSTLKIQPAKLEDSAVYLCASSPGVRPSGNTIYFGEGSWLTVV.

This chain's CDR3 is CASSLRGEQETQYF. DNA for the CDR3: TGCGCCAGCAGCCTTCGAGGGGAGCAAGAGACCCAGTACTTC. The V and J genes are TRBV4-1 and TRBJ2-5, with D perhaps TRBD1 or TRBD2 (5 bases each). The length of the CDR3 is 14 residues. Germline loops: CDR1 MGHRA, CDR2 YSYEKL. Trimming took off 4 bases at V and 2 bases at J, with 11 bases between the two ends.

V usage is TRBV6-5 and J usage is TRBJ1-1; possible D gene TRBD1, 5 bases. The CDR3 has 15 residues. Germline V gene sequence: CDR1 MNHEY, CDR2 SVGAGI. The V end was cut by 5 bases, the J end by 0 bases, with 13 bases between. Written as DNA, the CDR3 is TGTGCCAGCAGTCCCCCGGGACGCCTGAACACTGAAGCTTTCTTT. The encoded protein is CASSPPGRLNTEAFF.

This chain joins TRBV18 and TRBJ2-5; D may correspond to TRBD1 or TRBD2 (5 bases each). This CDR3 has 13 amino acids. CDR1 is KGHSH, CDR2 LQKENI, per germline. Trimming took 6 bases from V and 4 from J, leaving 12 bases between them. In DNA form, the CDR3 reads TGTGCCAGCTCCCCGGGGCCATCAGAGACCCAGTACTTC. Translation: CASSPGPSETQYF.

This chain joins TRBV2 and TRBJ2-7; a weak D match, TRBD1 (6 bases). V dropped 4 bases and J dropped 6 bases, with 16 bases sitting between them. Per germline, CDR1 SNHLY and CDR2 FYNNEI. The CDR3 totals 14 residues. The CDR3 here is CASSVRQGLGEQYF. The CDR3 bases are TGTGCCAGCAGTGTTCGGCAGGGGCTCGGCGAGCAGTACTTC.

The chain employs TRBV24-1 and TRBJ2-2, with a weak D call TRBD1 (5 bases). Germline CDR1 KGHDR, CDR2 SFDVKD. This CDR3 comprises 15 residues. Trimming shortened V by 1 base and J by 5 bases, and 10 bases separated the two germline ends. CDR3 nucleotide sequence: TGTGCCACCAGTGATTTCTCAGGGCGGACCGGGGAGCTGTTTTTT. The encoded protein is CATSDFSGRTGELFF.

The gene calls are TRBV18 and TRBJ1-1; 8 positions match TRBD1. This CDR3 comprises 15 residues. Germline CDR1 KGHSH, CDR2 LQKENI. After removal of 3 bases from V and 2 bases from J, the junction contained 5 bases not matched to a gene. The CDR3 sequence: CASSPRTGRNTEAFF. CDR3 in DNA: TGTGCCAGCTCACCGAGGACAGGGCGCAACACTGAAGCTTTCTTT.